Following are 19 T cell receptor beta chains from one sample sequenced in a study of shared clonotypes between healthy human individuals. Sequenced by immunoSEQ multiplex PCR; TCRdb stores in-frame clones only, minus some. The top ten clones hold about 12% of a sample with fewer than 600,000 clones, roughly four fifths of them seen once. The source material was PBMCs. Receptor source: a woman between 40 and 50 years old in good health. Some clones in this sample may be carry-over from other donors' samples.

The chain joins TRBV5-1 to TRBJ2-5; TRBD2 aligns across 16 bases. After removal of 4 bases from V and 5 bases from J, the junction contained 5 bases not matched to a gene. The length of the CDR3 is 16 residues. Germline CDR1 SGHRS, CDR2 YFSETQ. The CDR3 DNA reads TGCGCCAGCAGCGGGACTAGCGGGAGGGCCGGGGAGACCCAGTACTTC. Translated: CASSGTSGRAGETQYF.

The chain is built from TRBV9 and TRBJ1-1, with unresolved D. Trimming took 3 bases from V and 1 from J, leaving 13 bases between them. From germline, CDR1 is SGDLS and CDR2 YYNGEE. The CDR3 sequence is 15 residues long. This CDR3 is CASSGVGWPNTEAFF. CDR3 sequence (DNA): TGTGCCAGCAGCGGAGTGGGATGGCCGAACACTGAAGCTTTCTTT.

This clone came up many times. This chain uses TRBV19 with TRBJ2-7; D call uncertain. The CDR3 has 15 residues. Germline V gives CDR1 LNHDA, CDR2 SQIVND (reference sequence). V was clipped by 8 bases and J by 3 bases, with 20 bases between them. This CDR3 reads CASSESYVEYYEQYF. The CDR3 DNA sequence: TGTGCCAGTTCGGAATCCTACGTGGAATACTACGAGCAGTACTTC.

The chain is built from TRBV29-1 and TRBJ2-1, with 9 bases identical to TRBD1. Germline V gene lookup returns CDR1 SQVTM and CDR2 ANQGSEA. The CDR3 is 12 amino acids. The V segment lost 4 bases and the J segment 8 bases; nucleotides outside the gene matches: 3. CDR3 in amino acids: CSVADRGDEQFF. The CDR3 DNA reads TGCAGCGTTGCGGACAGGGGAGATGAGCAGTTCTTC.

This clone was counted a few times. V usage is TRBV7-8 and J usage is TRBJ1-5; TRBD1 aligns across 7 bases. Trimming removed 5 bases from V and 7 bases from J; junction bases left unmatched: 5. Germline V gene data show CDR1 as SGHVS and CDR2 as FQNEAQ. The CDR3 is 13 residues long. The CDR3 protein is CASSQDRVQPQHF. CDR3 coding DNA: TGTGCCAGCAGCCAAGACAGGGTCCAGCCCCAGCATTTT.

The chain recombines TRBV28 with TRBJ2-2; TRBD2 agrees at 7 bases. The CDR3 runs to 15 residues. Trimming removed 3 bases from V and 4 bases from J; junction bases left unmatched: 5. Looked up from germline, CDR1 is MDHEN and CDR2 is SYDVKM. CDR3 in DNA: TGTGCCAGCAGTTTGCTAGCGGCGACCACCGGGGAGCTGTTTTTT. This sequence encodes CASSLLAATTGELFF.

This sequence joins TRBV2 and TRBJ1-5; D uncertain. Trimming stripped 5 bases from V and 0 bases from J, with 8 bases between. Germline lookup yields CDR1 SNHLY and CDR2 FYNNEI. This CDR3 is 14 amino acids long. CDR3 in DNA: TGTGCCAGCAGTACAAGTTATAGCAATCAGCCCCAGCATTTT. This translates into CASSTSYSNQPQHF.

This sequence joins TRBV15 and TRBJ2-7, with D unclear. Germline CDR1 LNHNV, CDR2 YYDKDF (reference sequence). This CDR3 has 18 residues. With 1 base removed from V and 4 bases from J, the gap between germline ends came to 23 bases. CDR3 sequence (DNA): TGTGCCACCAGCAGAGCCTTTAGCCCCAAGAGGCCCAATTACGAGCAGTACTTC. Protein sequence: CATSRAFSPKRPNYEQYF.

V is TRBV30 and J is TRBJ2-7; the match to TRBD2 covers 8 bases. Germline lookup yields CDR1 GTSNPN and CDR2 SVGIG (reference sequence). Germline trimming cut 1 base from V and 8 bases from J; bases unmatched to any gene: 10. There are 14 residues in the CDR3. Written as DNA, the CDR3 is TGTGCCTGGAGTGACACGGGACTAGTTGCCCAGCAGTACTTC. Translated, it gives CAWSDTGLVAQQYF.

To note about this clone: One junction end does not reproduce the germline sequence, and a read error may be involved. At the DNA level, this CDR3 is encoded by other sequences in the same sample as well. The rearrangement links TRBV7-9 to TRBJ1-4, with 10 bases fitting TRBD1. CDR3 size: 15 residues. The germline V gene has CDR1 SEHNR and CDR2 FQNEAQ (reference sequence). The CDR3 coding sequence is TGTGCCAGCAGCTTTAGGGGACAGGGGCCGAAAAAACTGTTTTTC. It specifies CASSFRGQGPKKLFF.

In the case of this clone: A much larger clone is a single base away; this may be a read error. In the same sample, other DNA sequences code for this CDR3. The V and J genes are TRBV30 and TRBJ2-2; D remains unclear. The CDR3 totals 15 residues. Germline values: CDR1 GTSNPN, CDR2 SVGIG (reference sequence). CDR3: CARSRGSKNTGELFF. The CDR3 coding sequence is TGTGCCCGGAGTCGAGGAAGCAAGAACACCGGGGAGCTGTTTTTT.

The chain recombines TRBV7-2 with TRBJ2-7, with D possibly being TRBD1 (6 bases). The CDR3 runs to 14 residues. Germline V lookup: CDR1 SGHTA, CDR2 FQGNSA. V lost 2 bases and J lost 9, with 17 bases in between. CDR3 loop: CASSLRQVGNVQYF. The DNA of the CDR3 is TGTGCCAGCAGCTTACGACAGGTCGGTAACGTGCAGTACTTC.

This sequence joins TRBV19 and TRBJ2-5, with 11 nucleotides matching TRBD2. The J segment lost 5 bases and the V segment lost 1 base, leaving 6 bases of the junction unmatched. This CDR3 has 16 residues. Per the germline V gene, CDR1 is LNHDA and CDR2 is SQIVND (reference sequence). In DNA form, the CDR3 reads TGTGCCAGTAGTATAGTTAGCGGGAGGGCCGGTGAGACCCAGTACTTC. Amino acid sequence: CASSIVSGRAGETQYF.

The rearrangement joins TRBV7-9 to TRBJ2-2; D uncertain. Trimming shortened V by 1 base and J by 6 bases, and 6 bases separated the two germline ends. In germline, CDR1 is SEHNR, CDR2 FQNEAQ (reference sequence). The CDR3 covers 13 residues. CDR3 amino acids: CASSLDSPGELFF. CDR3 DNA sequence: TGTGCCAGCAGCTTAGATAGCCCCGGGGAGCTGTTTTTT.

CDR3 bases: TGTGCCAGCAGTTGGGGCGACTACGAGCAGTACTTC. The encoded protein is CASSWGDYEQYF. The chain has TRBV6-5 and TRBJ2-7; D is possibly TRBD1 (5 bases). V was cut by 4 bases and J by 3 bases, with 7 bases left in between. The germline V gene encodes CDR1 MNHEY and CDR2 SVGAGI. The CDR3 runs 12 residues.

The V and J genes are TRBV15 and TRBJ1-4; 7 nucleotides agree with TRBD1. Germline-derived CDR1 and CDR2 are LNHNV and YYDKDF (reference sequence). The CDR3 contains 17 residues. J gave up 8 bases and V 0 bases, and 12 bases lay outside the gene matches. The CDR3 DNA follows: TGTGCCACCAGCAGAGAAGAGATGAACAGGGGTGGCGAAAAACTGTTTTTT. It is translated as CATSREEMNRGGEKLFF.

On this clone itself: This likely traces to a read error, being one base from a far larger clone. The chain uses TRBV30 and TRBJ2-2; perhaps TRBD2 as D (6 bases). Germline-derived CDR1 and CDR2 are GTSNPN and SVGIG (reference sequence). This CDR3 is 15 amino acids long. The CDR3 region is CAWSRLATITGELSF. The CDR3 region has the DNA TGTGCCTGGAGTCGGCTAGCGACCATAACCGGGGAGCTGTCTTTT.

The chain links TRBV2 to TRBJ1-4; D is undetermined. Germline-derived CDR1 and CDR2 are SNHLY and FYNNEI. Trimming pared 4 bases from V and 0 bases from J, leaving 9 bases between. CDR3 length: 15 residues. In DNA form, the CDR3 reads TGTGCCAGCAGTGTTAGGAGGGCAACTAATGAAAAACTGTTTTTT. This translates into CASSVRRATNEKLFF.

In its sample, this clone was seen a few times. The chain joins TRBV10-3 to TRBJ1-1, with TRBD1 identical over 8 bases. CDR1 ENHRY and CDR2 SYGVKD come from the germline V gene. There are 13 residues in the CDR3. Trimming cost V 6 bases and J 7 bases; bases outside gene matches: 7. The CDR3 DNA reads TGTGCCATCAGACAGGGGGTAACACGTGAAGCTTTCTTT. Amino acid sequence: CAIRQGVTREAFF.